A single sample gave rise to the 9 T cell receptor beta chains below, sequenced in a study of shared clonotypes between healthy human individuals. TCRdb's copy holds only in-frame clones and misses some; the assay was immunoSEQ multiplex PCR. The profile covers around 940,000 clones, with over 60% appearing a single time and around 1.5% taken by the ten largest. Material: memory CD4+ T cells sorted from blood. Noted subset: CD45RA-negative fraction. The origin of the receptors is a young man in good health.

This clone was counted only a few times. The rearrangement joins TRBV7-2 to TRBJ1-4; weak D call: TRBD1 (6 bases). The CDR3 covers 19 residues. CDR1 and CDR2 (germline): SGHTA, FQGNSA. V was clipped by 5 bases and J by 0 bases, with 22 bases between them. The CDR3 spells CASSTQPLRDTATNEKLFF. In DNA form, the CDR3 reads TGTGCCAGCAGCACCCAACCTTTGCGGGACACCGCAACTAATGAAAAACTGTTTTTT. The full variable domain, in which reference TRBV7-2 and TRBJ1-4 provide the parts outside the CDR3, is GAGVSQSPSNKVTEKGKDVELRCDPISGHTALYWYRQSLGQGLEFLIYFQGNSAPDKSGLPSDRFSAERTGGSVSTLTIQRTQQEDSAVYLCASSTQPLRDTATNEKLFFGSGTQLSVL.

The chain uses TRBV4-3 and TRBJ2-7; 8 bases are a match to TRBD2. This CDR3 is 15 amino acids long. The germline gives CDR1 LGHNA, CDR2 YSLEER. V shed 5 bases and J 5 bases; nucleotides not matched to a gene: 11. The CDR3: CASSGYAGGRNEQYF. CDR3 nucleotides: TGCGCCAGCAGCGGGTATGCGGGGGGCCGGAACGAGCAGTACTTC.

The V call is TRBV5-6, the J call TRBJ2-7; TRBD2 matches at 7 bases. The V gene's germline CDR1 is SGHDT and CDR2 YYEEEE. The CDR3 spans 18 residues. V trimming: 4 bases; J trimming: 2 bases; junction bases outside the gene matches: 18. CDR3 nucleotides: TGTGCCAGCAGCGCTCAAGGGGTGGGCAGCGGGATTACCTACGAGCAGTACTTC. This translates into CASSAQGVGSGITYEQYF.

The CDR3 nucleotides are TGCGCCAGCAGCCGCACCGGACAGCAAGAGACCCAGTACTTC. This gives the protein CASSRTGQQETQYF. This chain links TRBV5-1 with TRBJ2-5; possible D gene TRBD1, 6 bases. V was trimmed by 4 bases and J by 2 bases, leaving 12 bases between them. CDR3 length: 14 residues. The germline V gene has CDR1 SGHRS and CDR2 YFSETQ. The entire variable domain, with the rest obtained from reference TRBV5-1 and TRBJ2-5, is as follows: KAGVTQTPRYLIKTRGQQVTLSCSPISGHRSVSWYQQTPGQGLQFLFEYFSETQRNKGNFPGRFSGRQFSNSRSEMNVSTLELGDSALYLCASSRTGQQETQYFGPGTRLLVL.

The V gene is TRBV18, the J gene TRBJ1-5; 8 bases agree with TRBD1. J lost 4 bases, V lost 4 bases, and 6 bases had no gene match. Germline CDR1 is KGHSH and CDR2 is LQKENI. The CDR3 runs to 15 residues. The CDR3 here is CASSRETGVNQPQHF. CDR3 coding DNA: TGTGCCAGCTCACGGGAGACAGGGGTTAATCAGCCCCAGCATTTT.

As regards this clone: Within the sample, other DNA sequences also encode this same CDR3. This chain joins TRBV30 and TRBJ2-7; no clear D. Trimming left V 0 bases short and J 4 bases short, with 7 bases between. The germline V gene encodes CDR1 GTSNPN and CDR2 SVGIG (reference sequence). CDR3 length: 12 amino acids. The CDR3 loop reads CAWSVRPYEQYF. CDR3 in DNA: TGTGCCTGGAGTGTACGTCCGTACGAGCAGTACTTC.

As to this clone: This may arise from a read error, as a much more abundant clone is one base away. This same CDR3 is encoded by further DNA sequences in the sample. The genes are TRBV6-1 and TRBJ1-1; D remains ambiguous. CDR3 length equals 13 residues. Germline V gene lookup returns CDR1 MNHNS and CDR2 SASEGT. The ends were cut back, 7 bases at V and 1 base at J, with 10 bases in the middle. In DNA form, the CDR3 reads TGTGCCAGCATAAGGAGAGGGAACACTGAAGCTTTCTTT. It is translated as CASIRRGNTEAFF.

This chain joins TRBV6-6 and TRBJ1-1, with a weak D call TRBD1 (6 bases). Germline values: CDR1 MNHNY, CDR2 SVGAGI (reference sequence). Trimming pared 6 bases from V and 7 bases from J, leaving 21 bases between. This CDR3 is 15 amino acids long. The CDR3 bases are TGTGCCAGCAGCTATGATTCCCCAGGGGTTTATGAAGCTTTCTTT. It translates to CASSYDSPGVYEAFF.

The rearrangement joins TRBV6-6 to TRBJ1-5; 7 nucleotides match TRBD1. The CDR3 consists of 16 residues. The germline CDR1 and CDR2 sequences are MNHNY and SVGAGI (reference sequence). V was clipped by 6 bases and J by 0 bases; unmatched bases: 8. CDR3: CASRYLQGNSNQPQHF. The CDR3 DNA is TGTGCCAGCAGATACCTACAGGGGAATAGCAATCAGCCCCAGCATTTT.